This T cell receptor (beta chain) stems from a study of radiotherapy plus CTLA-4 blockade in lung cancer. Study-level background: Of all patients, under 20% responded objectively and approximately 31% showed disease control. General observations from the study: TCR clones of tumor origin grew in blood after radiotherapy plus ipilimumab. Reports identified early blood T cell clone dynamics, with interferon-beta, as the best response predictor.

Germline CDR1 SGHVS, CDR2 FQNEAQ. V was clipped by 1 base and J by 0 bases; unmatched bases: 14. The CDR3 is made up of 19 amino acids. Clones were sequenced by immunoSEQ multiplex PCR, and TCRdb holds only the in-frame ones, with some missing. The table shows some 80,000 clones, with about four fifths occurring only once. Concerning this clone: The antigen remains unidentified.

The receptor's source is a human donor with non-small cell lung cancer who had stable disease on radiotherapy plus ipilimumab. Specimen: peripheral blood, collected from a patient treated with radiotherapy plus ipilimumab. V and J are TRBV7-8 and TRBJ1-1; TRBD1 agrees at 7 bases. CDR3 DNA sequence: TGTGCCAGCAGCTTAGTTTCTGACAGGGTATATAGAGTGAACACTGAAGCTTTCTTT. Translating gives CASSLVSDRVYRVNTEAFF.